This entry lists 29 T cell receptor beta chains sequenced from one sample in a study of T cell responses to AZD1222 COVID-19 vaccine. The table came from immunoSEQ multiplex PCR; TCRdb's copy has only in-frame clones and leaves some out. The repertoire holds about 97,000 clones, with nearly 90% as singletons. Here the sequenced sample was peripheral blood, taken on day 0 of AZD1222 vaccination. Receptors were obtained from an adult in good health.

V is TRBV3-1 (or the pseudogene TRBV3-2) and J is TRBJ1-3; the match to TRBD1 covers 7 bases. The ends lost 4 bases at V and 1 base at J; junction bases unmatched: 4. The CDR3 contains 15 residues. In germline, CDR1 is LGHDT, CDR2 YNNKEL (reference sequence). The CDR3 sequence is CASSLDRASGNTIYF. CDR3 in DNA: TGTGCCAGCAGCCTCGACAGGGCATCTGGAAACACCATATATTTT.

The V and J genes are TRBV11-3 and TRBJ2-7; 8 bases match TRBD1. Germline trimming cut 2 bases from V and 5 bases from J; bases unmatched to any gene: 5. The CDR3 runs to 14 residues. Germline assignment: CDR1 SGHNT and CDR2 YENEEA. The CDR3, as DNA: TGTGCCAGCAGCTTACAGGGGGCTGGCGACGAGCAGTACTTC. Its protein is CASSLQGAGDEQYF.

This clone was detected a few times. The chain is built from TRBV21-1 and TRBJ1-2; the tabulated D call, TRBD1, remains unverified against the DNA. TRBV21-1 is labeled a pseudogene. The CDR3 runs 13 residues. CDR3 in amino acids: CARKSGVGGGYTF. For the CDR3, the DNA is TGTGCCCGAAAGTCAGGGGTCGGAGGCGGCTACACCTTC.

The chain uses TRBV6-1 and TRBJ2-7; D possibly matches TRBD1 or TRBD2 (7 bases each). This CDR3 region has 15 residues. Trimming shortened V by 2 bases and J by 5 bases, and 16 bases separated the two germline ends. The germline gives CDR1 MNHNS, CDR2 SASEGT. CDR3 sequence: CASSERGRGGDEQYF. CDR3 DNA: TGTGCCAGCAGTGAAAGGGGCAGGGGGGGAGACGAGCAGTACTTC.

The J gene is TRBJ1-2, the V gene TRBV5-1; a possible D gene is TRBD1 (5 bases). CDR3 size: 15 residues. The germline V gene encodes CDR1 SGHRS and CDR2 YFSETQ. V gave up 1 base and J gave up 0 bases, with 10 bases separating them. CDR3 DNA: TGCGCCAGCAGCTTGTCCGGGGCCACTAACTATGGCTACACCTTC. Its translation: CASSLSGATNYGYTF.

Points on this clone: The same CDR3 also results from other DNA sequences found in this sample. The chain is built from TRBV27 and TRBJ2-7; TRBD1 might be the D (6 bases). The CDR3 has 13 amino acids. Trimming stripped 6 bases from V and 1 base from J, with 10 bases between. The germline CDR1 and CDR2 sequences are MNHEY and SMNVEV (reference sequence). The CDR3 DNA is TGTGCCAGCAGCCCGGGACAATCCTACGAGCAGTACTTC. Its translation is CASSPGQSYEQYF.

This chain uses TRBV25-1 with TRBJ1-4; D call uncertain. CDR3 size: 14 residues. The germline gives CDR1 MGHDK, CDR2 SYGVNS. Trimming stripped 7 bases from V and 3 bases from J, with 12 bases between. CDR3 DNA sequence: TGTGCCAGCACGGGAGGGCAGCCTAATGAAAAACTGTTTTTT. Amino acid sequence: CASTGGQPNEKLFF. The whole variable domain, filled in from reference TRBV25-1 and TRBJ1-4, reads EADIYQTPRYLVIGTGKKITLECSQTMGHDKMYWYQQDPGMELHLIHYSYGVNSTEKGDLSSESTVSRIRTEHFPLTLESARPSHTSQYLCASTGGQPNEKLFFGSGTQLSVL.

The chain is built from TRBV18 and TRBJ2-3, with a tentative D call TRBD1 (5 bases). There are 17 residues in the CDR3. Germline V lookup: CDR1 KGHSH, CDR2 LQKENI. V was trimmed by 2 bases and J by 1 base, leaving 16 bases between them. CDR3 sequence (DNA): TGTGCCAGCTCACCATTGATGATTACAGGAGGCACAGATACGCAGTATTTT. Translation: CASSPLMITGGTDTQYF.

The gene calls are TRBV25-1 and TRBJ1-2; TRBD1 is a possible D gene (5 bases). The CDR3 totals 13 residues. Trimming removed 6 bases at V and 4 bases at J, with 12 bases between. Germline V CDR1 and CDR2: MGHDK, SYGVNS. The CDR3 reads CASSRGTGYGYTF. The CDR3 region has the DNA TGTGCCAGCAGCCGGGGGACGGGCTATGGCTACACCTTC.

The chain is built from TRBV12-3 or TRBV12-4 and TRBJ1-5; no clear D gene. V was pared by 6 bases and J by 6 bases, with 3 bases between. The CDR3 is 10 amino acids. The CDR3 DNA is TGTGCCAGCAGCCCTCAGCCCCAGCATTTT. Its protein product is CASSPQPQHF.

The chain carries TRBV5-1 and TRBJ1-1; the D is unclear. Trimming pared 1 base from V and 5 bases from J, leaving 6 bases between. There are 12 residues in the CDR3. Germline V lookup: CDR1 SGHRS, CDR2 YFSETQ. The DNA for the CDR3 is TGCGCCAGCAGCTTGCTCGGAACTGAAGCTTTCTTT. It yields the protein CASSLLGTEAFF.

J is TRBJ1-5 and V is TRBV19, with D unresolved. Germline lookup yields CDR1 LNHDA and CDR2 SQIVND (reference sequence). CDR3 length: 14 residues. With 2 bases removed from V and 0 bases from J, the gap between germline ends came to 5 bases. The CDR3 is CASSIFGSNQPQHF. The CDR3 DNA follows: TGTGCCAGTAGTATATTTGGTAGCAATCAGCCCCAGCATTTT. Combining the CDR3 with reference TRBV19 and TRBJ1-5 gives the whole variable domain DGGITQSPKYLFRKEGQNVTLSCEQNLNHDAMYWYRQDPGQGLRLIYYSQIVNDFQKGDIAEGYSVSREKKESFPLTVTSAQKNPTAFYLCASSIFGSNQPQHFGDGTRLSIL.

The V and J genes are TRBV4-3 and TRBJ2-1, with D possibly matching TRBD1 (6 bases). With 1 base removed from V and 7 bases from J, the gap between germline ends came to 11 bases. Germline V gene sequence: CDR1 LGHNA, CDR2 YSLEER. The CDR3 has 14 amino acids. CDR3 in amino acids: CASSQASGENEQFF. For the CDR3, the DNA is TGCGCCAGCAGCCAAGCTTCAGGGGAGAATGAGCAGTTCTTC.

The chain links TRBV11-3 to TRBJ1-4; no clear D gene. CDR1 and CDR2 from the germline V gene are SGHNT and YENEEA. V was cut by 7 bases and J by 4 bases, with 10 bases left in between. CDR3 length: 13 residues. The CDR3 loop reads CASTQPGNEKLFF. CDR3 nucleotide sequence: TGTGCCAGCACCCAGCCGGGTAATGAAAAACTGTTTTTT.

The V and J genes are TRBV5-6 and TRBJ2-2; D might be TRBD2 (5 bases). The CDR3 is made up of 15 amino acids. Deletions cut 1 base from V and 5 bases from J, with 12 bases between. CDR1 is SGHDT, CDR2 YYEEEE, per germline. The CDR3 sequence is CASSLPGEGTGELFF. CDR3 nucleotides: TGTGCCAGCAGCTTGCCCGGAGAGGGAACCGGGGAGCTGTTTTTT.

V usage is TRBV5-1 and J usage is TRBJ2-7; perhaps TRBD1 as D (6 bases). The V end lost 0 bases, the J end lost 6 bases, and 10 bases lay between the germline ends. CDR1 SGHRS and CDR2 YFSETQ come from the germline V gene. This CDR3 has 13 amino acids. In DNA form, the CDR3 reads TGCGCCAGCAGCTTGGGGACAGTGGGCGAGCAGTACTTC. It specifies CASSLGTVGEQYF.

This chain connects TRBV6-1 to TRBJ1-5; 8 bases line up with TRBD1. CDR1 and CDR2 (germline): MNHNS, SASEGT. This CDR3 spans 19 amino acids. The J segment lost 0 bases and the V segment lost 0 bases, leaving 10 bases of the junction unmatched. In nucleotides, the CDR3 is TGTGCCAGCAGTGAAGCGGCCAGGGGGCTAAGGGATAGCAATCAGCCCCAGCATTTT. This translates into CASSEAARGLRDSNQPQHF.

J is TRBJ2-7 and V is TRBV6-5, with D hard to call. This CDR3 contains 15 residues. From germline, CDR1 is MNHEY and CDR2 SVGAGI. Trimming cost V 8 bases and J 2 bases, with 19 bases left between them. For the CDR3, the DNA is TGTGCCAGCCGAAGGAGAGTAGAAGGGACCTACGAGCAGTACTTC. It encodes CASRRRVEGTYEQYF.

The chain uses TRBV7-9 and TRBJ1-5; 9 bases map to TRBD1. V was clipped by 5 bases and J by 3 bases; unmatched bases: 5. The CDR3 is 15 residues long. CDR1 SEHNR and CDR2 FQNEAQ come from the germline V gene (reference sequence). As DNA, the CDR3 is TGTGCCAGCAGCAAAGACAGGGGGAACAATCAGCCCCAGCATTTT. It yields the protein CASSKDRGNNQPQHF.

V is TRBV4-3 and J is TRBJ1-1, with a weak D call TRBD1 (6 bases). Trimming cost V 3 bases and J 4 bases, with 24 bases left between them. From germline, CDR1 is LGHNA and CDR2 YSLEER. The CDR3 contains 18 residues. CDR3 loop: CASSHNDVGQLRGTEAFF. CDR3 DNA sequence: TGCGCCAGCAGCCACAACGACGTCGGACAGCTTCGAGGCACTGAAGCTTTCTTT.

The chain joins TRBV9 to TRBJ1-6, with 9 bases identical to TRBD1. CDR1 is SGDLS, CDR2 YYNGEE, per germline. The CDR3 is 15 residues long. Trimming took 2 bases from V and 10 from J; bases not matched to a gene: 7. The DNA of the CDR3 is TGTGCCAGCAGCGTCTTCGGGACAGGGAACTCACCCCTCCACTTT. Translation gives CASSVFGTGNSPLHF. Full variable domain (rest looked up from reference TRBV9 and TRBJ1-6): DSGVTQTPKHLITATGQRVTLRCSPRSGDLSVYWYQQSLDQGLQFLIQYYNGEERAKGNILERFSAQQFPDLHSELNLSSLELGDSALYFCASSVFGTGNSPLHFGNGTRLTVT.

The chain employs TRBV19 and TRBJ1-1; a possible D gene is TRBD1 (5 bases). This CDR3 spans 15 amino acids. Germline CDR1 and CDR2: LNHDA and SQIVND (reference sequence). V gave up 7 bases and J gave up 1 base, with 16 bases separating them. The CDR3 loop is CASNPPRGTNTEAFF. In nucleotides, the CDR3 is TGTGCCAGTAACCCACCAAGGGGTACGAACACTGAAGCTTTCTTT.

The CDR3 coding sequence is TGCGCCAGCAGCTTGGCAGGGACTGGGGCCAACGTCCTGACTTTC. Its translation is CASSLAGTGANVLTF. The chain has TRBV5-1 and TRBJ2-6; tentatively, D is TRBD1 (5 bases). Germline V gene data show CDR1 as SGHRS and CDR2 as YFSETQ. Trimming took off 0 bases at V and 2 bases at J, with 6 bases between the two ends. The CDR3 runs 15 residues.

This clone was found a few times. The V and J genes are TRBV6-1 and TRBJ2-7, with 8 bases fitting TRBD2. CDR3 length: 15 residues. Germline assignment: CDR1 MNHNS and CDR2 SASEGT. V lost 1 base, J lost 2 bases, and 4 bases stayed unmatched. This CDR3 is CASSEDTGGAYEQYF. Written as DNA, the CDR3 is TGTGCCAGCAGTGAAGACACCGGGGGGGCCTACGAGCAGTACTTC.

The chain joins TRBV4-2 to TRBJ2-7; 8 bases line up with TRBD1. With V trimmed by 2 bases and J by 2 bases, 8 bases remained unmatched. CDR3 length equals 16 residues. The germline gives CDR1 LGHNA, CDR2 YNFKEQ. CDR3 amino acids: CASSQLGRTGTYEQYF. The CDR3 DNA sequence: TGTGCCAGCAGCCAACTTGGCCGGACAGGGACCTACGAGCAGTACTTC.

In regard to this clone: The same CDR3 arises from other DNA sequences in this sample as well. The chain joins TRBV9 to TRBJ2-1; possible D gene TRBD2, 5 bases. This CDR3 has 15 residues. From germline, CDR1 is SGDLS and CDR2 YYNGEE. The V end was cut by 2 bases, the J end by 3 bases, with 12 bases between. For the CDR3, the DNA is TGTGCCAGCAGCGTGCGGCTAGCAGACTACAATGAGCAGTTCTTC. Protein sequence: CASSVRLADYNEQFF.

The V gene is TRBV9, the J gene TRBJ2-2; D gene unclear. The germline CDR1 and CDR2 sequences are SGDLS and YYNGEE. CDR3 length: 16 amino acids. Deletions cut 4 bases from V and 3 bases from J, with 16 bases between. The CDR3 loop reads CASSSSGGTYTGELFF. The CDR3 nucleotides are TGTGCCAGCAGCTCCTCTGGCGGCACCTACACCGGGGAGCTGTTTTTT.

The CDR3 sequence: CASRRGSYNSPLHF. CDR3 DNA: TGTGCCAGCAGGAGAGGGTCCTATAATTCACCCCTCCACTTT. The rearrangement uses TRBV6-5 and TRBJ1-6; D is undetermined. This CDR3 comprises 14 residues. Germline CDR1 and CDR2: MNHEY and SVGAGI. V dropped 6 bases and J dropped 1 base, with 7 bases sitting between them.

The chain is built from TRBV27 and TRBJ1-5, with D unclear. V gave up 3 bases and J gave up 7 bases, with 1 base separating them. Germline values: CDR1 MNHEY, CDR2 SMNVEV (reference sequence). The CDR3 runs to 10 residues. The CDR3 bases are TGTGCCAGCAGTTTGCAGCCCCAGCATTTT. It is translated as CASSLQPQHF.